Included here is one T cell receptor (beta chain) sequence, with context. The record originates from a study of blood T cell repertoires in COVID-19. As originally analysed: Amplification with reference gene primers provided the estimates of nucleated cell counts. Only in-frame clones appear in the TCRdb table, and some are missing; sequencing was by immunoSEQ multiplex PCR. That table furnishes V, J and clone size, whereas the DNA furnished D and trimming. The sample includes 200,000 to 300,000 clones, around 84% of them seen just once. The CDR3 consists of 15 residues. V lost 7 bases and J lost 6, with 19 bases in between. Germline CDR1 reads MDHEN; CDR2 reads SYDVKM.

The clonotype originates from a woman aged 55 to 70 with COVID-19, enrolled during active disease. Material: peripheral blood. J is TRBJ1-5 and V is TRBV28; D is perhaps TRBD1 (6 bases). The CDR3 nucleotides read TGTGCCAGCACCCGGGGGGGCAGGGAAGGTCAGCCCCAGCATTTT. Its protein is CASTRGGREGQPQHF.